These T cell receptor beta chains were read from a single sample in a study of blood T cell repertoires in COVID-19. The table came from immunoSEQ multiplex PCR; TCRdb's copy has only in-frame clones and leaves some out. The sample contains about 180,000 clones, 80% to 90% of which appear only once. The sequencing input was peripheral blood. These receptor sequences come from a human donor with active or convalescent COVID-19. The donor label of this sample is uncertain. The CDR3 runs from the conserved cysteine through the conserved F or W. A D gene is named only where the DNA matches it firmly. Size is omitted from some rows. Given values are once, few, many or a class for expanded clones.

>once|TRBJ2-1|TRBV3-1/TRBV3-2|.
TGTGCCAGCAGCCAAGTATATCAGGAGGGTGAGCAGTTCTTC
CASSQVYQEGEQFF
>.|TRBJ2-1|TRBV6-4|TRBD2
TGTGCCAGCAGTGCCTCGGGGGGGTCCTACAATGAGCAGTTCTTC
CASSASGGSYNEQFF
>.|TRBJ2-6|TRBV4-3|.
TGCGCCAGCAGCCAGCAAACTCCGGGACATGCCAACTCTGGGGCCAACGTCCTGACTTTC
CASSQQTPGHANSGANVLTF
>.|TRBJ1-3|TRBV3-1/TRBV3-2|.
TGTGCCAGCAGCCCCGCCCCTTTTGCACCGGTTTCCTCTGGAAACACCATATATTTT
CASSPAPFAPVSSGNTIYF
>.|TRBJ1-1|TRBV2|.
TGTGCCAGCAGTGAGGGTCGGTTAGCCACTGAAGCTTTCTTT
CASSEGRLATEAFF
>.|TRBJ1-4|TRBV6-2/TRBV6-3|.
TGTGCCAGCAGTCCAGACAGGAAGGTGCGACGTAGTGAAAAACTGTTTTTT
CASSPDRKVRRSEKLFF
>.|TRBJ2-4|TRBV2|.
TGTGCCAGCATACCCCTCGGGACACCAGCCAAAAACATTCAGTACTTC
CASIPLGTPAKNIQYF
>once|TRBJ1-3|TRBV28|TRBD1
TGTGCCAGCAGGGGGACAGGGTTTGGAAACACCATATATTTT
CASRGTGFGNTIYF
>.|TRBJ1-2|TRBV9|TRBD1
TGTGCCAGCAGCGTAGTGCAGGGGGGAGATGGCTACACCTTC
CASSVVQGGDGYTF
>.|TRBJ2-5|TRBV2|TRBD2
TGTGCCAGCAGCCCCGGGACTAGTAGATCGGAGACCCAGTACTTC
CASSPGTSRSETQYF
>.|TRBJ1-6|TRBV4-1|.
TGCGCCAGCAGCCATCCCCGGGGGGATTCCTATAATTCACCCCTCCACTTT
CASSHPRGDSYNSPLHF
>.|TRBJ1-3|TRBV3-1/TRBV3-2|.
TGTGCCAGCAGCCAAGTCGGGGGAAACACCATATATTTT
CASSQVGGNTIYF
>.|TRBJ2-3|TRBV28|TRBD1
TGTGCCAGCAGCCCTAAGGGACAGGCTACAGATACGCAGTATTTT
CASSPKGQATDTQYF
>once|TRBJ2-7|TRBV28|.
TGTGCCAGCAGTTTATTTAGGAGTATCAACGAGCAGTACTTC
CASSLFRSINEQYF
>.|TRBJ2-6|TRBV20-1|.
TGCAGTGCTAGTCTCCCAGGGGAAGTCTCTGGGGCCAACGTCCTGACTTTC
CSASLPGEVSGANVLTF